This TCR beta chain is from a study of cytomegalovirus exposure and HLA in healthy donors (dated by TCRdb to 2016 to 2017). In terms of the full investigation: An earlier analysis of 587 of the donors reported approximately 300 Gb of sequence data and about 100 million unique TCR beta sequences from roughly 180 million T cells. An early release covering roughly 640 HLA-typed donors comprised 250 to 350 gigabases of sequencing data and 85 million or so unique TCR sequences. Of the 300 to 450 genotyped donors, around 81% fell in the genetic ancestry cluster associated with self-reported Caucasian donors. The study was designed to test whether signatures of past pathogen exposure could be identified by cataloging public T cell receptors. The T cell repertoires of about 700 subjects were profiled by immunosequencing and related to cytomegalovirus serostatus. Besides the first cohort of 666 subjects, a separate validation cohort made up of roughly 130 different subjects was used. To predict cytomegalovirus infection status, the study brought together high-throughput TCR immunosequencing, statistical association of individual TCRs with disease status, and machine learning. To study patterns of TCR occurrence, a later analysis re-analyzed previously published TCR beta repertoires from several hundred donors and added high-resolution HLA genotyping. In the later analysis, no new phenotypic data were used to find candidate immune exposures; instead, reliance was placed on TCR beta sequences and their occurrence across donors. An earlier analysis of several hundred of the donors used high-throughput TCR beta sequencing to judge whether each TCR beta V gene segment behaved as functional or pseudogenic. Donor age, sex, ethnicity and CMV serostatus were compiled alongside the repertoire data. In a later genetic analysis, genome-wide SNP genotypes for about 55% of the roughly 670 donors were used, and that subset was treated as a discovery cohort. All discovery cohort repertoires had been generated on a single sequencing platform. HLA typing covered class I and class II loci at four-digit resolution. The number of typed donors differed by locus: about 620-640 for A, B, C, DRB1 and DQB1; some 500 for DQA1; some 590 for DPA1; and 450 to 480 for DPB1. About five DR-DQ haplotypes were treated as single units for association and clustering because of strong linkage in the cohort. Among 300 to 500 genotyped donors of the cohort, an average of approximately 240,000 unique TCR beta nucleotide sequences was sequenced per donor, of which roughly 18% were non-productive. What the authors observed across the whole study: Because HLA typing was unavailable for some donors at each locus, only the typed subset was used in association tests. Several of the top co-occurrence clusters appeared to be linked to parvovirus B19, influenza, CMV and Epstein-Barr virus, according to a later analysis. It was suggested by the authors that the approach could potentially be generalized to other disease states and immunological phenotypes. In the study, 150 to 200 TCR beta chains were listed as associated with cytomegalovirus. Because counts were too low, under 20 rarely observed V segments, including chromosome 9 orphons, were left out of the earlier analysis of 587 of the donors. Specific HLA alleles were associated with roughly 16,000 TCR beta sequences at a false discovery rate of 0.05 in a later analysis. In a later analysis, HLA-associated TCR beta chains showed more clonal expansion and lower generation probabilities than non-associated chains that were equally common. Assigning TCR associations to individual alleles was difficult when HLA alleles, especially DR and DQ, strongly co-occurred. A cluster of highly shared sequence variants was judged likely to be a technical artifact of the sequencing pipeline. While some public TCRs were present in many individuals, most TCR sequences turned up only very rarely across donors. A further reported finding was that TCR beta sequences accurately predicted the HLA-A and HLA-B alleles for most subjects in the first cohort. According to a later genetic analysis, donors in an Asian-associated ancestry cluster had fewer N-insertions in productive TCRs than the approximately 670-donor mean. In this cohort, only TCR beta chains were sequenced, and detectable features were limited by the absence of alpha or paired-chain data. In a later analysis, the rate of TCR association differed among HLA loci, with DRB1 alleles having the most associated TCRs and HLA-C alleles having the fewest. Cytomegalovirus status was reported to be diagnosed by the classifier with high specificity and sensitivity in both the original and validation cohorts. According to a later analysis, most CMV-associated TCR beta chains appeared to be HLA-restricted, and the HLA associations seemed to be driven largely by CMV exposure. V-gene and J-gene trimming of TCR beta chains was associated with a missense DCLRE1C variant in a later genetic analysis, and the association was replicated in an independent cohort. Linkage disequilibrium might explain the correlated functional status among segregating V segments, but an unknown experimental factor could not be ruled out. The presence/absence analyses assumed that sequencing depth was roughly uniform across donors, and that assumption may not be true. Some IMGT-functional V segments, including TRBV6-2 and TRBV6-3, could not be told apart with the 87-base-pair reads, so those segments were excluded. Immune exposure information for the cohort was limited to CMV serostatus. In an earlier analysis of some 500 of the donors, most TCR beta V segments were observed in productive rearrangements about 87% or about 30% of the time, broadly matching IMGT annotations. A few of the identified cytomegalovirus-associated TCR beta chains were confirmed in vitro to be specific for cytomegalovirus antigens.

The library was generated by the immunoSEQ multiplex PCR assay. The multiplex PCR relied on a mix of 60 forward primers for TCR Vbeta segments and 13 reverse primers for TCR Jbeta segments. A multiplex PCR assay on genomic DNA amplified the CDR3 region of rearranged TCR beta genes. On the Illumina HiSeq System, the amplified TCR beta libraries were sequenced as 87-base-pair reads. Concerning the study's data processing: A later analysis tallied roughly 78 million unique TCR beta chains across the 600 to 700 repertoires, and approximately 9.9 million of those chains were shared by two or more donors. Raw reads were error-corrected and collapsed into unique sequences with a nearest-neighbor algorithm that merged closely related sequences to remove PCR and sequencing errors. CDR3 sequences were aligned to IMGT reference sequences to assign V, D and J gene segments. For a sequence to be retained, at least a six-nucleotide match to both a V gene segment and a J gene segment was required. A rearrangement counted as productive if the CDR3 had no stop codons and remained in frame with V and J, and every other rearrangement counted as non-productive. CDR3 was defined according to IMGT convention as the region running from the second conserved V-encoded cysteine to the conserved J-encoded phenylalanine. Sequences without an unambiguous match to a single V gene segment were excluded from the earlier analysis of almost 600 of the donors. An earlier analysis of a few hundred of the donors called V segments functional above 56.7% productive rearrangements and segregating when the between-donor standard deviation exceeded 5%. A statistical classification framework was developed to diagnose cytomegalovirus status using the catalog of TCR beta chain sequences. V and J gene assignment, in a later analysis, came from comparing TCR nucleotide sequences with IMGT/GENE-DB human TR gene sequences. In a later analysis, CDR3 sequences and most-parsimonious VDJ recombination scenarios were assigned using the TCRdist pipeline. In a later analysis, each TCR beta chain was defined by its CDR3 amino acid sequence together with its V-gene family, and reads lacking a unique V-gene family were excluded. As a way to deal with suspected cross-contamination and a sequencing artifact, a later analysis dropped 500 to 700 nucleotide sequences that were highly shared and had low generation probability. In a later analysis, a clonal expansion index was calculated for each public chain from normalized within-repertoire ranks of inferred template counts. In a later analysis, generation probabilities were computed with a VDJ recombination model fitted to out-of-frame rearrangements, and the resulting probabilities were checked against IGoR. In a later analysis, TCR-TCR, TCR-HLA and TCR-CMV co-occurrence was scored with hypergeometric tests, and a repertoire-size bias correction was applied to TCR pairs. A later analysis estimated false discovery rates by permuting HLA or CMV assignments 20 times. A later analysis grouped co-occurring TCRs with DBSCAN, adding TCRdist sequence similarity when clustering within HLA-allele-positive subsets. For co-occurrence clustering, repertoires with fewer than 30,000 or more than 120,000 public chains were excluded, along with a handful of repertoires with anomalous nucleotide sharing. Held by TCRdb, this immuneACCESS table contains in-frame sequences only and omits some clones. Under half of the omission traces to an unresolved V gene where checked; the cause of the rest is unknown. The V and J calls and clone size were taken over from that table, and D and trimming were inferred from the DNA. The sample table lists 110,000 to 150,000 clones, about 77% of them with a count of one. The top ten constitute about 3.7% of the sample.

The cohort comprised around 690 healthy bone marrow donors. At the time of sampling, every cohort member was nominally healthy, though immune exposures that went unrecorded were likely present. The donor tested CMV seronegative and was one of the 352 seronegative cohort members. A peripheral blood sample was collected from each donor, and TCR beta sequencing was performed on peripheral blood mononuclear cells. Genomic DNA was extracted from the blood cell samples with the Qiagen DNeasy Blood Extraction Kit. Reading the germline V gene (reference sequence) gives CDR1 SEHNR and CDR2 FQNEAQ. Trimming leaves V shorter by 1 base and J shorter by 0 bases, with the junction holding 5 bases beyond the gene matches. The CDR3 has 17 amino acids, counting the end cysteine and phenylalanine. The only DNA kept is the CDR3, 51 bases in frame from the first base. A single count supports this clone. Its target antigen remains unknown. Base qualities are not provided; no much larger clone lies one nucleotide away.

The receptor was isolated from a male donor in good health and CMV-seronegative. The chain is made from TRBV7-9 and TRBJ2-5; TRBD1 agrees with 10 junctional bases. The sequencing input was PBMCs. The nucleotides are TGTGCCAGCAGCTTAGACCGGACAGGGGGTTACCAAGAGACCCAGTACTTC. It codes for CASSLDRTGGYQETQYF.